This TCR beta chain was identified during a study of CXCR3-negative and CXCR3-positive naive CD8 T cells. For the study at large: The study obtained 140 million or so TRB reads, about 1.5 +/- 0.3 million per library. Study results and limitations: It was found that naive subsets had comparable surface CD5, and TCR strength was inferred from TRB CDR3 properties. In both naive subsets diversity was comparably high, whereas memory CD8+ cells showed much lower diversity. Memory cells showed distinct TRBV-TRBJ patterns, while the two naive subsets matched.

The method, 5' RACE with UMI labels, was used to prepare the TRB cDNA libraries. TCRdb reprocessed the 5' RACE reads and keeps a single row for each CDR3 protein, giving no DNA. The sample table includes about 48,000 distinct CDR3 sequences. CDR1 and CDR2 (germline): SGDLS, YYNGEE. This CDR3 comprises 15 residues. On this clonotype itself: Its antigen is unidentified.

J is TRBJ2-7 and V is TRBV9. The sample was memory CD8+ T cells from blood. This clonotype was obtained from a human donor in good health. Some clones in this sample may be carry-over from other donors' samples. The CDR3 protein is CASSVALGGSYEQYF.